The source of this T cell receptor beta chain is a study of blood T cell repertoires in COVID-19. In the original processing: Reference gene primer amplification yielded estimated nucleated cell counts. Repertoires were generated with immunoSEQ multiplex PCR, while TCRdb's copy carries only in-frame clones and drops some. V, J and clone size are those of that table, while D and trimming were read from the DNA. Of about 70,000 clones in the sample, around 91% were seen once. Looked up from germline, CDR1 is LNHDA and CDR2 is SQIVND (reference sequence). V dropped 3 bases and J dropped 7; count of bases not matched to a gene: 6. The CDR3 has 15 residues.

This TCR was recovered from a man aged 45 to 65 with acute or convalescent COVID-19. This chain connects TRBV19 to TRBJ1-2; TRBD1 agrees at 12 bases. Material for sequencing was peripheral blood. The CDR3 nucleotides are TGTGCCAGTAGTATCCCGGGACAGGGGGCTCGTGGCTACACCTTC. Translating it yields CASSIPGQGARGYTF.